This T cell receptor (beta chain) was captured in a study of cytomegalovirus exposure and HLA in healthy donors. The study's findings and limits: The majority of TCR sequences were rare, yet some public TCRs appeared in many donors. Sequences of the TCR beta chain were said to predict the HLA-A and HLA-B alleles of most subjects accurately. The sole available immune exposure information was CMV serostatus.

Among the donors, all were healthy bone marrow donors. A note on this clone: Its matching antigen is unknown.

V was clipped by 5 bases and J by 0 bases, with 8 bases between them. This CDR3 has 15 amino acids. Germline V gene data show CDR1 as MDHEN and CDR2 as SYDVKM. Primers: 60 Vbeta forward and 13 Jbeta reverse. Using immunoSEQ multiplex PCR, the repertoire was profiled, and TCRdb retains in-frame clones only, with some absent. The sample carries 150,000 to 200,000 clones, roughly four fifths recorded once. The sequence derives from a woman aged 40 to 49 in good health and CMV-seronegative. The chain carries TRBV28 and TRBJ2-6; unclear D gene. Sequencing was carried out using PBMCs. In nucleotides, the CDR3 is TGTGCCAGCAGTCCTAGACTCTCTGGGGCCAACGTCCTGACTTTC. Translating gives CASSPRLSGANVLTF.